The next 10 T cell receptor beta chains were all read from a single sample in a study of T cells in Graves' hyperthyroidism and ophthalmopathy. TCR beta CDR3 sequences were amplified from RNA transcripts. HTBI primers drove first-round RT-PCR of the TCR CDR3. TCRdb fed the multiplex PCR reads into MiXCR, producing one record per CDR3 protein. The sample lists more than 650,000 distinct CDR3 sequences; approximately 14% were seen once. The sequencing input was blood. These receptor sequences come from a woman younger than 35 with Graves' hyperthyroidism.

This clonotype was observed many times. The chain links TRBV28 to TRBJ1-1; the D is unclear. V lost 5 bases, J lost 5 bases, and 18 bases lay in between. There are 15 residues in the CDR3. Germline CDR1 and CDR2: MDHEN and SYDVKM. CDR3 in DNA: TGTGCCAGCAGTGGATTGGGTCCTCAGAGAACTGAAGCTTTCTTT. As protein: CASSGLGPQRTEAFF.

This clonotype has a count of ten or more. DNA for the CDR3: TGTGCCAGCAGCCAGCGGGCCCAGGTTAATGAGCAGTTCTTC. Translation gives CASSQRAQVNEQFF. The J gene is TRBJ2-1, the V gene TRBV4-2, with D maybe TRBD2 (5 bases). The ends were cut back, 3 bases at V and 7 bases at J, with 13 bases in the middle. Germline V gene data show CDR1 as LGHNA and CDR2 as YNFKEQ. The CDR3 extends over 14 amino acids.

This clonotype was observed a few times. The rearrangement links TRBV19 to TRBJ2-7; 7 bases map to TRBD1. The J segment lost 2 bases and the V segment lost 4 bases, leaving 5 bases of the junction unmatched. Germline CDR1 and CDR2: LNHDA and SQIVND (reference sequence). CDR3 length: 14 amino acids. The CDR3 nucleotides are TGTGCCAGTAGTACGACAGGGAAGGCCTACGAGCAGTACTTC. Amino acid sequence: CASSTTGKAYEQYF. The full variable domain, rest sourced from reference TRBV19 and TRBJ2-7, is DGGITQSPKYLFRKEGQNVTLSCEQNLNHDAMYWYRQDPGQGLRLIYYSQIVNDFQKGDIAEGYSVSREKKESFPLTVTSAQKNPTAFYLCASSTTGKAYEQYFGPGTRLTVT.

This clonotype has just a few counts. The chain carries TRBV6-9 and TRBJ1-1; maybe TRBD1 (6 bases). The V gene lost 2 bases and the J gene lost 1 base, with 14 bases spanning the gap. The CDR3 has 16 amino acids. Per the germline V gene, CDR1 is MNHGY and CDR2 is SVAAGI. This CDR3 reads CASSYRNTGPNTEAFF. The CDR3 DNA reads TGTGCCAGCAGTTATAGGAACACAGGGCCGAACACTGAAGCTTTCTTT.

The chain recombines TRBV7-9 with TRBJ2-2, with D maybe TRBD2 (6 bases). The V end lost 5 bases, the J end lost 6 bases, and 10 bases lay between the germline ends. The CDR3 is made up of 13 amino acids. CDR1 and CDR2 from the germline V gene are SEHNR and FQNEAQ (reference sequence). CDR3 sequence (DNA): TGTGCCAGCAGCGCCACGGGGGCCGGGGAGCTGTTTTTT. Translating it yields CASSATGAGELFF.

This clonotype has at least ten counts. The rearrangement joins TRBV2 to TRBJ2-1; 9 bases match TRBD2. This CDR3 spans 16 amino acids. Looked up from germline, CDR1 is SNHLY and CDR2 is FYNNEI. With V trimmed by 4 bases and J by 0 bases, 4 bases remained unmatched. CDR3 nucleotide sequence: TGTGCCAGCAGTGGAGCTAGCGGGATCTCCTACAATGAGCAGTTCTTC. Translated, it gives CASSGASGISYNEQFF.

V and J are TRBV7-9 and TRBJ2-7; tentative D call: TRBD1 (6 bases). CDR1 and CDR2 from the germline V gene are SEHNR and FQNEAQ (reference sequence). The CDR3 runs 15 residues. V lost 6 bases and J 2 bases, leaving 17 bases between the germline ends. The CDR3, as DNA: TGTGCCAGCAGTGGGGACACAGGGAACCCCTACGAGCAGTACTTC. Encoded protein: CASSGDTGNPYEQYF.

This clonotype was seen many times. The chain carries TRBV2 and TRBJ2-5, with no clear D. CDR3 size: 14 residues. The V end lost 8 bases, the J end lost 5 bases, and 18 bases lay between the germline ends. From germline, CDR1 is SNHLY and CDR2 FYNNEI. The CDR3 sequence is CASRNGPFWETQYF. The CDR3 DNA reads TGTGCCAGCCGAAACGGACCTTTTTGGGAGACCCAGTACTTC.

This clonotype was seen repeatedly, ten times or more. This chain connects TRBV20-1 to TRBJ2-1; possible D gene TRBD2, 6 bases. V lost 1 base, J lost 0 bases, and 10 bases lay in between. Germline CDR1 reads DFQATT; CDR2 reads SNEGSKA (reference sequence). This CDR3 comprises 15 residues. The CDR3 DNA reads TGCAGTGCTAGAGCTCTGGGAGGCTCCTACAATGAGCAGTTCTTC. This sequence encodes CSARALGGSYNEQFF.

This chain uses TRBV28 with TRBJ1-2; perhaps TRBD1 as D (6 bases). This CDR3 has 15 residues. Trimming removed 4 bases at V and 3 bases at J, with 15 bases between. The germline V gene encodes CDR1 MDHEN and CDR2 SYDVKM. The CDR3: CASSSPPGGHYGYTF. The DNA of the CDR3 is TGTGCCAGCAGTTCTCCCCCGGGGGGCCACTATGGCTACACCTTC.